The clone carrying this T cell receptor (beta chain) was seen a few times. No antigen is known for it. This entry comes from a study of T cells after yellow fever vaccination. CDR3 size: 12 residues. Looked up from germline, CDR1 is SGHTA and CDR2 is FQGNSA. V lost 6 bases to trimming and J lost 10 bases; unmatched junction nucleotides: 3. TCR cDNA, made by 5'RACE template switching, carried an added universal primer site and UMIs. TCRdb fed the 5' RACE reads into MiXCR, producing one record per CDR3 protein. This table has 200,000 to 300,000 distinct CDR3 sequences, approximately 13% appearing once. Study-wide results and caveats: Abundant clonotypes (contaminants from the bulk population) could be present in FACS-sorted repertoires. Post-booster repertoires contained most primary-vaccination clones again (96% CD4, less than 90% CD8).

V usage is TRBV7-2 and J usage is TRBJ2-4; 10 positions agree with TRBD1. The sequence came from a man aged 25-45 years who received the YFV17D yellow fever vaccine. The sample in question was CD4+ T cells sorted from PBMCs, obtained 45 days after the yellow fever booster vaccination. The CDR3 DNA sequence: TGTGCCAGCAGTGGGGACAGGGGAATTCAGTACTTC. Protein sequence: CASSGDRGIQYF.